This T cell receptor (beta chain) was observed in a study of CD8 T cells in Susac syndrome (dated by TCRdb to the late 2010s). Regarding the research as a whole: Whether CD8+ T cell activation and differentiation in Susac syndrome was antigen driven was tested using repertoire sequencing.

RNA was extracted using the RNeasy kit, and roughly 0.5 to 1 ug of the RNA was reverse transcribed with random hexamers. The immunoSEQ multiplex PCR assay, which covers 54 Vbeta and 13 Jbeta segments, was used to amplify TCR beta CDR3 regions. PCR amplification bias was corrected by using a synthetic template baseline for primer optimization and computational correction. From the authors' description of their analysis: Reads were annotated to V, D and J genes per IMGT and analyzed with immunoSEQ Analyzer, keeping only productive sequences. Clonality was calculated as one minus the Shannon entropy normalized by log2 of the number of productive unique sequences. Public and private clones were assessed among the 100 most prevalent clones of each patient and control. Clones were defined as Susac-specific if absent from the healthy and MS cohorts, from around 1,100 published viral clones and from other ImmuneACCESS disease sequences. Using fastp at Q25 and MiXCR, TCRdb reprocessed the public reads and kept productive beta chains. Each record represents a unique CDR3 protein, reported with the most common genes and DNA among its rows. It is TCRdb's table, rather than the study itself, that gives the V and J calls and clone size. This sample lists 150,000 to 200,000 distinct CDR3 sequences; 90% to 95% were detected once. About 0.096% of the sample lies in the top ten.

General study outcomes and caveats: The number of individuals in the TCR sequencing and HLA analysis was acknowledged as relatively small.

The germline ends are 13 bases apart after V is trimmed by 0 bases and J by 8 bases. There are 13 amino acids in the CDR3, from cysteine to phenylalanine inclusive. Only the CDR3 DNA stays, 39 bases, in frame from base 1. Looking up the germline V gene (reference sequence) yields CDR1 GTSNPN and CDR2 SVGIG. Peripheral blood CD8+ and CD4+ T cells from healthy donors, Susac syndrome patients and multiple sclerosis patients were profiled using high-throughput TCR beta sequencing. The multiple sclerosis controls were treatment-naive patients who had stable or active relapsing-remitting disease and met the revised McDonald criteria. CD8+ TEMRA cells were enriched by FACS, while bulk CD8+ and CD4+ T cells were purified by magnetic negative isolation. Blood was collected in EDTA tubes and processed within 24 hours, with PBMCs isolated through density gradient centrifugation. PBMCs destined for TCR sequencing were cryopreserved in liquid nitrogen and later thawed in a 37 °C water bath. The sorted or isolated CD4+, CD8+ and CD8+ TEMRA cells reached a purity of at least 90%.

This clonotype was observed a few times. It lacks a known antigen. It has no much larger one-base neighbor in the sample; base qualities were not kept. This clonotype was sampled from a human donor with multiple sclerosis. Here the chain combines TRBV30 and TRBJ1-2, with the D gene too uncertain to name. The sample comprised CD4+ T cells from PBMCs. The sequence in DNA is TGTGCCTGGAGTGTGGCCCTGATGGGGGGCTACACCTTC. This yields the protein CAWSVALMGGYTF. Supplemented by the reference TRBV30 and TRBJ1-2 proteins around the CDR3, the complete variable domain is SQTIHQWPATLVQPVGSPLSLECTVEGTSNPNLYWYRQAAGRGLQLLFYSVGIGQISSEVPQNLSASRPQDRQFILSSKKLLLSDSGFYLCAWSVALMGGYTFGSGTRLTVV.